Sequencing of this TCR beta chain was carried out in a study of blood T cell repertoires in COVID-19. The CDR3 covers 13 residues. Germline V gives CDR1 MNHEY, CDR2 SVGAGI. The J segment lost 4 bases and the V segment lost 5 bases, leaving 3 bases of the junction unmatched. Method: immunoSEQ multiplex PCR; TCRdb's copy keeps in-frame clones and lacks some. This sample has roughly 230,000 clones; 70% to 90% occur once, and the top ten carry 4%. This clone was detected a few times. Sample: peripheral blood. The chain has TRBV6-5 and TRBJ2-5; 8 nucleotides match TRBD1. The receptor's source is a man over 45 with acute or convalescent COVID-19. The CDR3 DNA is TGTGCCAGCAGTCAGGGGGCGGGAGAGACCCAGTACTTC. Translating gives CASSQGAGETQYF.